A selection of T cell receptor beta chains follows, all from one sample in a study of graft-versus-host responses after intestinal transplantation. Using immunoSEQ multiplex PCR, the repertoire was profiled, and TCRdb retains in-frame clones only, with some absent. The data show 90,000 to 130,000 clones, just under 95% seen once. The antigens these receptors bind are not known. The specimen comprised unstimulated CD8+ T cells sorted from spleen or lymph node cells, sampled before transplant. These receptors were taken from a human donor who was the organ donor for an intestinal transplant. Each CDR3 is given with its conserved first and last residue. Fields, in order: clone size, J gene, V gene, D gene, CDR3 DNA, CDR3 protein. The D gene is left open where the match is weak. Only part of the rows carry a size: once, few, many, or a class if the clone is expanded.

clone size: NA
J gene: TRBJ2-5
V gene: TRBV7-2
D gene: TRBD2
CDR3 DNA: TGTGCCAGCAGTCCGGGACTAGCGCAAGAGACCCAGTACTTC
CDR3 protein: CASSPGLAQETQYF

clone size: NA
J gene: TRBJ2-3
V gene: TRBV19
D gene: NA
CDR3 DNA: TGTGCCAGTAGTATAGAGCAGTTGCATACGCAGTATTTT
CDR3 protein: CASSIEQLHTQYF

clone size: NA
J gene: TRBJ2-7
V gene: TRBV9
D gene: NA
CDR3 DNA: TGTGCCAGCAGCGCCGGTGGGCAGGGGTACGAGCAGTACTTC
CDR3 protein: CASSAGGQGYEQYF

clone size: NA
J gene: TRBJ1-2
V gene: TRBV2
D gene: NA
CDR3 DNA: TGTGCCAGCAGTGGACGGAACTATGGCTACACCTTC
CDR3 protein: CASSGRNYGYTF

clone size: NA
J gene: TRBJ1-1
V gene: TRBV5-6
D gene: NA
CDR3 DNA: TGTGCCAGCAGCCCCCTCGGGGGGCGGACTGAAGCTTTCTTT
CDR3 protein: CASSPLGGRTEAFF

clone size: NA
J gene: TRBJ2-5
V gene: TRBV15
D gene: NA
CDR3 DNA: TGTGCCACCAGCGGGAAAGGAGAGACCCAGTACTTC
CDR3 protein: CATSGKGETQYF

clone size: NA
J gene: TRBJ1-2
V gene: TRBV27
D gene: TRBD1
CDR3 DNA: TGTGCCAGCAGTACGCGACAGGGCCCCCACTATGGCTACACCTTC
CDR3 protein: CASSTRQGPHYGYTF

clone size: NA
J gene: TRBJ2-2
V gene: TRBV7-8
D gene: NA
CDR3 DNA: TGTGCCAGCAGCCCGGGGAAGTGGACCGGGGAGCTGTTTTTT
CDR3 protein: CASSPGKWTGELFF

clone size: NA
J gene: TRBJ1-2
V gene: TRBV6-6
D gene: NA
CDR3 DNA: TGTGCCAGCAGTTCTGACTATGGCTACACCTTC
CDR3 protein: CASSSDYGYTF

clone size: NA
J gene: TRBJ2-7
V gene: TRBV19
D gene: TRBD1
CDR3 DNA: TGTGCCAGTAGTATTAACAGGGGGACAGGGAAGACCTACGAGCAGTACTTC
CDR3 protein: CASSINRGTGKTYEQYF

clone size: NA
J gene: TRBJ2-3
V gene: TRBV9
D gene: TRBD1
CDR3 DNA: TGTGCCAGCAGCGCTTCGGGCGGGACAGGGGGCGGTACGCAGTATTTT
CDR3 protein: CASSASGGTGGGTQYF

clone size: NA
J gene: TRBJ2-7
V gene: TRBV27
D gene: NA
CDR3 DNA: TGTGCCAGCAGTTTATCCCCGGGTAACGAGCAGTACTTC
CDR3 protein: CASSLSPGNEQYF

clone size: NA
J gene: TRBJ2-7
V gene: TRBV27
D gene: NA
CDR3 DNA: TGTGCCAGCAGTTGGGGGCCAACCTACGAGCAGTACTTC
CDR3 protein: CASSWGPTYEQYF

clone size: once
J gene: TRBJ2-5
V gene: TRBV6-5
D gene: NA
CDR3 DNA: TGTGCCAGCAGTAACTCGTGGCAGGGCCAAGAGACCCAGTACTTC
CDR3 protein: CASSNSWQGQETQYF

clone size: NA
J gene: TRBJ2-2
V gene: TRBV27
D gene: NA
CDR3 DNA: TGTGCCAGCAGTTTGGGGCCAGGTGGAGAGCTGTTTTTT
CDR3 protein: CASSLGPGGELFF

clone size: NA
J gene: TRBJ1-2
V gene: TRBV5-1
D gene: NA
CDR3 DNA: TGCGCCAGCAGCCCGAGTGCGGGGCTAAACTATGGCTACACCTTC
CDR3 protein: CASSPSAGLNYGYTF

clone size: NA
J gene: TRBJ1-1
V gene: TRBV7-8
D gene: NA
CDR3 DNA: TGTGCCAGCAGCCATCCCCCATTGAACACTGAAGCTTTCTTT
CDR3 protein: CASSHPPLNTEAFF

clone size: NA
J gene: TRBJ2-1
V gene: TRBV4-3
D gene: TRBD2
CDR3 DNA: TGCGCCAGCAGCCAAGTCGCGGGAGGGCTGGTGGGTGAGCAGTTCTTC
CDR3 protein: CASSQVAGGLVGEQFF

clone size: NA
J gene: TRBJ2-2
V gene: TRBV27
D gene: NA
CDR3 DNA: TGTGCCAGCAGTACGACAGGTGCCGGGGAGCTGTTTTTT
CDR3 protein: CASSTTGAGELFF

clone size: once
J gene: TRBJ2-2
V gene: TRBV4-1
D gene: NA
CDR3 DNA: TGCGCCAGCAGCCAAGAAGAGGGTGCCCCCGGGGAGCTGTTTTTT
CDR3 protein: CASSQEEGAPGELFF

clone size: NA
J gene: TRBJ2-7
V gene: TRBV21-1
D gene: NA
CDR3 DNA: TGTGCCAGCAGCCAAAGGAAACAGGGACACGAGCAGTACTTC
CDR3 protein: CASSQRKQGHEQYF

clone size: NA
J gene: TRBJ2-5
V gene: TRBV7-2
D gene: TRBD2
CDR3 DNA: TGTGCCAGCGCCCGCGGGGCTAGCGGGAGGGGGGAGACCCAGTACTTC
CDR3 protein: CASARGASGRGETQYF